This T cell receptor (beta chain) is from a study of blood T cells in healthy people across ages. Germline values: CDR1 MNHNS, CDR2 SASEGT. The V segment lost 2 bases and the J segment 6 bases; nucleotides outside the gene matches: 3. CDR3 size: 14 residues. It was with a sample-barcoded 5' primer and a J-beta primer mix that a second PCR of about 6 to 12 cycles was run. TCRdb reprocessed the 5' RACE reads with MiXCR, giving one entry per CDR3 protein. The data contain about 680,000 distinct CDR3 sequences, about 52% of them seen just once; the ten biggest clones take up roughly a third. This clonotype was observed a handful of times.

V gene TRBV6-1 combines with J gene TRBJ2-3, with 9 bases fitting TRBD2. Sequenced: blood. This sequence was found in a woman aged 55-70 years in good health. The CDR3 is CASSEQSGRDTQYF. CDR3 nucleotide sequence: TGTGCCAGCAGTGAACAAAGCGGGAGGGATACGCAGTATTTT.